The 5 T cell receptor beta chains below come from one sample, sequenced in a study of CD8 T cells in ankylosing spondylitis. In TCRdb, the 5' RACE reads were re-called with MiXCR into one record per CDR3 protein. This table has around 280,000 distinct CDR3 sequences, about 20% appearing once. Sequencing was performed on blood, either unsorted or a sorted T cell fraction (not recorded which). Receptors originate from a male donor with ankylosing spondylitis or in good health (not recorded which).

The chain couples TRBV12-3 or TRBV12-4 to TRBJ1-1; 9 nucleotides align to TRBD1. The CDR3 is 15 amino acids. V was clipped by 5 bases and J by 3 bases; unmatched bases: 7. CDR3 sequence: CASSPPGQGDTEAFF. The DNA of the CDR3 is TGTGCCAGCAGTCCCCCGGGACAGGGTGACACTGAAGCTTTCTTT.

This clonotype turned up a few times. The gene calls are TRBV11-2 and TRBJ2-7, with TRBD2 matching 7 bases. There are 15 residues in the CDR3. The V and J ends lost 5 bases and 2 bases, in that order; junction bases with no gene match: 9. Per the germline V gene, CDR1 is SGHAT and CDR2 is FQNNGV. The CDR3 sequence: CASSITGLPTYEQYV. The DNA for the CDR3 is TGTGCCAGCAGCATAACGGGACTACCTACCTACGAGCAGTACGTC.

The rearrangement uses TRBV29-1 and TRBJ2-1; TRBD2 aligns across 11 bases. The germline gives CDR1 SQVTM, CDR2 ANQGSEA. The CDR3 covers 17 residues. With 6 bases clipped from V and 6 bases from J, the junction kept 16 bases outside the gene matches. CDR3 nucleotide sequence: TGCAGCGTCGGAGACCCTTTACTAGCGGGAGATTTCAATGAGCAGTTCTTC. Encoded protein: CSVGDPLLAGDFNEQFF.

This clonotype came up a few times. This chain uses TRBV15 with TRBJ1-5, with D perhaps TRBD1 (5 bases). Germline V lookup: CDR1 LNHNV, CDR2 YYDKDF (reference sequence). This CDR3 is 14 amino acids long. The V end lost 2 bases, the J end lost 2 bases, and 7 bases lay between the germline ends. The CDR3 sequence: CATSRRGGNQPQHF. The CDR3 bases are TGTGCCACCAGCAGAAGGGGTGGCAATCAGCCCCAGCATTTT.

J is TRBJ2-7 and V is TRBV12-3 or TRBV12-4, with a weak D call TRBD2 (6 bases). V dropped 5 bases and J dropped 5 bases, with 19 bases sitting between them. The CDR3 has 15 amino acids. Here the CDR3 DNA reads TGTGCCAGCAGTCCCAGCGGCTGGGGGGTCCACGAGCAGTACGTC. As protein: CASSPSGWGVHEQYV.